Sequencing of this T cell receptor (beta chain) was carried out in a study of cytomegalovirus exposure and HLA in healthy donors. Study-wide results and caveats: Cytomegalovirus-associated status was assigned to approximately 160 TCR beta chains. Researchers reported in a later analysis that a missense DCLRE1C variant was tied to TCR beta V- and J-gene trimming. By a later analysis, the bulk of CMV-associated TCR beta chains appeared HLA-restricted.

As for this clone: The antigen remains undetermined.

The CDR3 consists of 15 residues. Germline assignment: CDR1 MDHEN and CDR2 SYDVKM. V was pared by 5 bases and J by 0 bases, with 1 base of the junction left unmatched. Primers: 60 Vbeta forward and 13 Jbeta reverse. This table comes from immunoSEQ multiplex PCR, and its TCRdb copy is limited to in-frame clones, with some not included. This sample contains 100,000 to 150,000 clones. The chain joins TRBV28 to TRBJ2-1; 10 nucleotides line up with TRBD2. The sequence was collected from a middle-aged woman in good health and CMV-seropositive. The source material was PBMCs. For the CDR3, the DNA is TGTGCCAGCAGTCGACTAGCGGGCTCCTACAATGAGCAGTTCTTC. Amino acid sequence: CASSRLAGSYNEQFF.